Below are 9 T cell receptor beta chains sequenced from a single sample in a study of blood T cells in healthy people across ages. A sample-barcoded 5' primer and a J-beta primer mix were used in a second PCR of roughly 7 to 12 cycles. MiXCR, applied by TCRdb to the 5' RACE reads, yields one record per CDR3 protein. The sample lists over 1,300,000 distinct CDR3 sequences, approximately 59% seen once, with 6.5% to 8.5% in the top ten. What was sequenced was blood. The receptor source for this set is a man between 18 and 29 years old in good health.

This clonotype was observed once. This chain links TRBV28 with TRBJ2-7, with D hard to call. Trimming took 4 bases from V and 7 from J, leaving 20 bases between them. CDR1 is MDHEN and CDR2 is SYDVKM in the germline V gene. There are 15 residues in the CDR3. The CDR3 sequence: CASSSIQSSYNEQYF. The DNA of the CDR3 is TGTGCCAGCAGTTCGATACAGAGCTCCTACAATGAGCAGTACTTC.

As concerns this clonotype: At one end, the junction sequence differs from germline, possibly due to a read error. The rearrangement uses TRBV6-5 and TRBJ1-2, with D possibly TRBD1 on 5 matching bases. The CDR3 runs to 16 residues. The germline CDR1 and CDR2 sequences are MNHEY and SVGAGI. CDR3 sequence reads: CASSDSLGAGNYGYTF. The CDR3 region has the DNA TGTGCCAGCAGTGACTCACTCGGGGCAGGGAACTATGGCTACACCTTC.

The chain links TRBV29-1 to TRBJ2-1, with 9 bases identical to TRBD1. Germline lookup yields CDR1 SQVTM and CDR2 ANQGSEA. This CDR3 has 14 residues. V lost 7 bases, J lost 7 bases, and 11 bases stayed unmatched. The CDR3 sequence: CSANGRDRVNEQFF. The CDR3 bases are TGCAGCGCGAACGGCCGGGACAGGGTGAATGAGCAGTTCTTC.

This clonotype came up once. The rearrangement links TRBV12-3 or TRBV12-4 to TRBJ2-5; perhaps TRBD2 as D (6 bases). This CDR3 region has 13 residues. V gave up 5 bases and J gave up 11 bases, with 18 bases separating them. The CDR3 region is CASSGPSSGEQYF. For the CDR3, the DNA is TGTGCCAGCAGTGGTCCTAGCTCGGGGGAGCAGTACTTC.

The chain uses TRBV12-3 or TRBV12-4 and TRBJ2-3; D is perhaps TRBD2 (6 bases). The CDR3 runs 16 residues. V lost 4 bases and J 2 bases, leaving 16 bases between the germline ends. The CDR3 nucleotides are TGTGCCAGCAGTTCCACATCCGGGACTGTCACAGATACGCAGTATTTT. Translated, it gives CASSSTSGTVTDTQYF.

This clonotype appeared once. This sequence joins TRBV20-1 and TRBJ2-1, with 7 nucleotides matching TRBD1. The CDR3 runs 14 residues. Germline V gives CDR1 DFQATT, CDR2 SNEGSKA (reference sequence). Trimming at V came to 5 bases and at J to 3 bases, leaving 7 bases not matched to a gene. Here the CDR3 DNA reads TGCAGTGCTGAACTACAGGGGAACTACAATGAGCAGTTCTTC. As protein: CSAELQGNYNEQFF.

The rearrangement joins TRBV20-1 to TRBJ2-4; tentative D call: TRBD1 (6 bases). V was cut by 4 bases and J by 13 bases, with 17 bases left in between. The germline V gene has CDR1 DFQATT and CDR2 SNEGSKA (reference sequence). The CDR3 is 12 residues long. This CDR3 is CSATSTGRRQYF. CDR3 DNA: TGCAGTGCTACTAGTACAGGGCGGAGGCAGTACTTC.

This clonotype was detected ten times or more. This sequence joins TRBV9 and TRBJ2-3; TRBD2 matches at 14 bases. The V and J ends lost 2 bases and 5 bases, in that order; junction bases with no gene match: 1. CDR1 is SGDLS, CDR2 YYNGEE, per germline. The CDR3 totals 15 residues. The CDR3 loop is CASSVGLAGGDTQYF. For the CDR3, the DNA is TGTGCCAGCAGCGTCGGACTAGCGGGAGGAGATACGCAGTATTTT.

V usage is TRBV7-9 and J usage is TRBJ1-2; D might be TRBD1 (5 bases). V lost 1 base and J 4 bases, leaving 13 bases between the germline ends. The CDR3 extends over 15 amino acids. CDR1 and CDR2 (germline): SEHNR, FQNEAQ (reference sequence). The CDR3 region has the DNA TGTGCCAGCAGCTTAGAAGGGCAGGGCTCCTATGGCTACACCTTC. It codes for CASSLEGQGSYGYTF.